This TCR beta chain was obtained from a study of shared clonotypes between healthy human individuals. General study findings and limits: In a few donors, approximately 5% of naive CD4 clonotypes appeared in common.

As to this clone: As yet, its antigen is unknown.

The CD4+ fraction was divided into a CD45RA+ naive subset and a CD45RA-negative memory subset. Generated by immunoSEQ multiplex PCR, the TCRdb table keeps only in-frame clones and is missing some. Altogether 740,000 or so clones are present, 73% being singletons, with the ten largest covering 1.5% to 2%. Sequencing was carried out using memory CD4+ T cells sorted from blood. Sample subset: CD45RA-negative fraction. The source of this sequence is a woman in her thirties in good health.

In nucleotides, the CDR3 is TGTGCCAGCAGCTTAGTTGCGAGGACGAACACTGAAGCTTTCTTT. It is translated as CASSLVARTNTEAFF. The chain employs TRBV7-9 and TRBJ1-1; unclear D gene. This CDR3 has 15 residues. The ends were cut back, 1 base at V and 1 base at J, with 10 bases in the middle. Germline CDR1 SEHNR, CDR2 FQNEAQ (reference sequence).